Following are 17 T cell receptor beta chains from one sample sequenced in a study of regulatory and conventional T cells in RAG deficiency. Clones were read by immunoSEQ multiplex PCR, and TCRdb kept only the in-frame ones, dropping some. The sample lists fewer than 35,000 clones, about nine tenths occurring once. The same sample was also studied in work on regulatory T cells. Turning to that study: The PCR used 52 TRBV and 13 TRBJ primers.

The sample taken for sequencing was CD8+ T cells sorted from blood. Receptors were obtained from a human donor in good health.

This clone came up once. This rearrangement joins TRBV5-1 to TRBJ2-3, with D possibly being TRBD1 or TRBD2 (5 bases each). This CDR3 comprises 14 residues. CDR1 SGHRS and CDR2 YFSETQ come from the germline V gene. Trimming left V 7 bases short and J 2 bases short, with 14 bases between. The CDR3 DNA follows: TGCGCCAGCTTTGGGGGACGGCTCACAGATACGCAGTATTTT. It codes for CASFGGRLTDTQYF.

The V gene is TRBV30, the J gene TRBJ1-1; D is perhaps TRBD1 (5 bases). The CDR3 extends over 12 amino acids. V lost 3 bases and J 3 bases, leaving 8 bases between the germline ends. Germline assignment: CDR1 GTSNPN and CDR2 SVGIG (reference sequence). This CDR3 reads CAWRLGDTEAFF. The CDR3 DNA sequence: TGTGCCTGGAGATTAGGGGACACTGAAGCTTTCTTT. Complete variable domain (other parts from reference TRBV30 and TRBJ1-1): SQTIHQWPATLVQPVGSPLSLECTVEGTSNPNLYWYRQAAGRGLQLLFYSVGIGQISSEVPQNLSASRPQDRQFILSSKKLLLSDSGFYLCAWRLGDTEAFFGQGTRLTVV.

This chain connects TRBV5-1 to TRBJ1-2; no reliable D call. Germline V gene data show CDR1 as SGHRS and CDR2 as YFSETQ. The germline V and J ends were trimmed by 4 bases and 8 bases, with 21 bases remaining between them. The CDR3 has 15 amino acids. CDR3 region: CASSLPGQAFEGYTF. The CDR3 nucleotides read TGCGCCAGCAGCCTACCCGGGCAGGCTTTCGAAGGCTACACCTTC.

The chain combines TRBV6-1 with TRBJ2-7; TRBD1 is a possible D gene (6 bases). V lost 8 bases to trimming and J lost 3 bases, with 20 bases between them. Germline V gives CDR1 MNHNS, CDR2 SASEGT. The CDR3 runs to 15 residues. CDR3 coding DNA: TGTGCCAGCCCGGGCCCTTCGGGACAAAGCTACGAGCAGTACTTC. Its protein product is CASPGPSGQSYEQYF.

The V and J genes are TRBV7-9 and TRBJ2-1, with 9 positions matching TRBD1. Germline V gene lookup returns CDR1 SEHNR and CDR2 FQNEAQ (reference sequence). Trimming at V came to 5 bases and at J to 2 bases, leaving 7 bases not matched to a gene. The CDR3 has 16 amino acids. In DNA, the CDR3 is TGTGCCAGCAGCATCACCGGGACAGGGACCTACAATGAGCAGTTCTTC. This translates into CASSITGTGTYNEQFF.

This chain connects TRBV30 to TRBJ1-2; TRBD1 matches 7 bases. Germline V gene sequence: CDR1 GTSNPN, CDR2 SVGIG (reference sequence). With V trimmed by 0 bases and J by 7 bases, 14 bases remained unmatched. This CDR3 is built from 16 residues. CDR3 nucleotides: TGTGCCTGGAGTGTGGAGACAGGGAGCCTGAGGAGTGGCTACACCTTC. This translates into CAWSVETGSLRSGYTF.

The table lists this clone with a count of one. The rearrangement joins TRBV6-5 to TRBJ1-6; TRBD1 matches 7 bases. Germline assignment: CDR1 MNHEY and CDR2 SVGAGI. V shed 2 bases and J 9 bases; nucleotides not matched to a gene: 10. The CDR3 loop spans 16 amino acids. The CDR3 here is CASSYRQTGRGSPLHF. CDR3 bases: TGTGCCAGCAGTTACCGTCAGACAGGGAGAGGTTCACCCCTCCACTTT.

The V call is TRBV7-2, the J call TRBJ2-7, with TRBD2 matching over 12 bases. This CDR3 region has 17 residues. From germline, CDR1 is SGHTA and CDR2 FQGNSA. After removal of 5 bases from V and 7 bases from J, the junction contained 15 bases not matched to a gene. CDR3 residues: CASSTPTTSGRGKEQYF. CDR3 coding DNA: TGTGCCAGCAGCACTCCGACGACTAGCGGGAGAGGGAAAGAGCAGTACTTC.

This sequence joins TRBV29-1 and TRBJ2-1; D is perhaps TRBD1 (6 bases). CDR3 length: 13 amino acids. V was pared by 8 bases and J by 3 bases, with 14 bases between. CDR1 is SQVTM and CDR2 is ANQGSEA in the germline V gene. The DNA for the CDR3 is TGCAGCTGTACAGGGATGAACTACAATGAGCAGTTCTTC. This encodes CSCTGMNYNEQFF.

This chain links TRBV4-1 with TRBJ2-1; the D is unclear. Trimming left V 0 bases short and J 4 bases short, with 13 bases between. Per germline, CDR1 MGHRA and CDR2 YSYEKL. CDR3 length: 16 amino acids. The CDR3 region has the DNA TGCGCCAGCAGCCAAGATGGTTTTGACAAATACAATGAGCAGTTCTTC. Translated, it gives CASSQDGFDKYNEQFF.

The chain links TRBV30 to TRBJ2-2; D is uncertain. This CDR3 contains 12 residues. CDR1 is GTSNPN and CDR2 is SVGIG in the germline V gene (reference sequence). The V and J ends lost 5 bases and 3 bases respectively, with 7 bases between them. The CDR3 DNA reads TGTGCCTGGTTGACTTACACCGGGGAGCTGTTTTTT. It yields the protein CAWLTYTGELFF.

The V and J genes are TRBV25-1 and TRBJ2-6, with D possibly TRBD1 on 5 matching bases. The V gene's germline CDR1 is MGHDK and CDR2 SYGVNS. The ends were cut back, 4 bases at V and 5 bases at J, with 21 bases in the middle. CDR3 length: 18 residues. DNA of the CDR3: TGTGCCAGCAGTGTGTCTCAAGAAGGACAAAGTCGGGCCAACGTCCTGACTTTC. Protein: CASSVSQEGQSRANVLTF.

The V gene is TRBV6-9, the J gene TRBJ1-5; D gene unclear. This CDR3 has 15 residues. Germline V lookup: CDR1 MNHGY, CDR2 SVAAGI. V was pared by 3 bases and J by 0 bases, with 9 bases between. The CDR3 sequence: CASSYSGGSNQPQHF. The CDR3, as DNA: TGTGCCAGCAGTTACTCGGGCGGTAGCAATCAGCCCCAGCATTTT.

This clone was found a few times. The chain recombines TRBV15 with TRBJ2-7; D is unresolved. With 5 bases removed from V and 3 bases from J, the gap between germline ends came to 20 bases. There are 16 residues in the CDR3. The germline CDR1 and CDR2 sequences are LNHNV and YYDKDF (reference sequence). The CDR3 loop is CATSGIVTVNGYEQYF. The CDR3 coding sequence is TGTGCCACCAGCGGAATTGTGACGGTGAACGGCTACGAGCAGTACTTC. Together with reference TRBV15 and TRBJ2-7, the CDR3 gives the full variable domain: DAMVIQNPRYQVTQFGKPVTLSCSQTLNHNVMYWYQQKSSQAPKLLFHYYDKDFNNEADTPDNFQSRRPNTSFCFLDIRSPGLGDTAMYLCATSGIVTVNGYEQYFGPGTRLTVT.

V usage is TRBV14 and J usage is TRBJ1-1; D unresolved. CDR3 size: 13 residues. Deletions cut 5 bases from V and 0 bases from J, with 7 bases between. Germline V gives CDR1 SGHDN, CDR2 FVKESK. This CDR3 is CASSDGLNTEAFF. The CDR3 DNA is TGTGCCAGCAGCGACGGTTTGAACACTGAAGCTTTCTTT.

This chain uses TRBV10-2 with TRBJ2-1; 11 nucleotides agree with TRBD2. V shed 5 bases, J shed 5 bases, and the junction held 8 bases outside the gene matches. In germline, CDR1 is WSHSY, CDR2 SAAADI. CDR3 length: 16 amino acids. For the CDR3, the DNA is TGCGCCAGCAGTACTACGGGACTAGCGGTGAACAATGAGCAGTTCTTC. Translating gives CASSTTGLAVNNEQFF.

The CDR3 spells CASSGLGPVNTEAFF. As DNA, the CDR3 is TGTGCCAGCAGTGGGTTAGGGCCTGTGAACACTGAAGCTTTCTTT. The chain recombines TRBV6-1 with TRBJ1-1; no reliable D call. The V and J ends lost 4 bases and 0 bases respectively, with 12 bases between them. Germline values: CDR1 MNHNS, CDR2 SASEGT. The CDR3 is 15 residues long.